This paragraph reports one T cell receptor beta chain. Its antigen is undetermined. Genomic DNA templated the TCR beta VDJ and CDR3 profiling. TCRdb re-called the reads through MiXCR, storing one row per CDR3 protein. Of about 150,000 distinct CDR3 sequences listed, 40% to 65% are singletons. This entry comes from a study of CD8+CD57+ T cells in acquired aplastic anemia. Study-wide findings and caveats: Comparison of patients with controls identified around 28 shared CD8+ CDR3 sequences.

The germline CDR1 and CDR2 sequences are LNHNV and YYDKDF (reference sequence). The germline V and J ends were trimmed by 5 bases and 5 bases, with 9 bases remaining between them. The CDR3 length is 13 residues. Patients chosen for sequencing had shown CD8+CD57+ cell expansion by flow cytometry. The specimen sequenced was sorted CD4+, CD8+, or CD8+CD57+ T cells (not recorded which) from PBMCs. The sequence came from a human donor with aplastic anemia. V gene TRBV15 combines with J gene TRBJ1-4; no clear D gene. The CDR3 sequence: CATSPRQNEKLFF. CDR3 sequence (DNA): TGTGCCACCAGCCCCAGGCAAAATGAAAAACTGTTTTTT.